This is a list of T cell receptor beta chains from one sample in a study of CD8+ T cells in alopecia areata. Generated by immunoSEQ multiplex PCR, the TCRdb table keeps only in-frame clones and is missing some. The table includes roughly 250,000 clones, under 70% detected once. Sequences were derived from CD4+ T cells sorted from blood, sampled at week 0. These receptors all come from a human donor with alopecia areata. The CDR3 runs from the conserved cysteine through the conserved F or W. The order of the fields is clone size, CDR3 length, J gene, V gene, D gene, CDR3 protein, CDR3 DNA. The D gene is left open where the match is weak. Some rows mark clone size as missing; the rest say once, few, many or name a class of expanded clone.

clone_size: NA; cdr3_length: 12; j_call: TRBJ2-7; v_call: TRBV10-3; d_call: NA; cdr3_aa: CATSLSSYEQYF; cdr3_nt: TGTGCCACCAGTCTAAGCTCCTACGAGCAGTACTTC
clone_size: few; cdr3_length: 15; j_call: TRBJ2-7; v_call: TRBV7-2; d_call: TRBD1; cdr3_aa: CASSSSGDRAYEQYF; cdr3_nt: TGTGCCAGCAGCTCTTCCGGGGACAGGGCCTACGAGCAGTACTTC
clone_size: NA; cdr3_length: 15; j_call: TRBJ2-3; v_call: TRBV5-4; d_call: NA; cdr3_aa: CASSPRGSSTDTQYF; cdr3_nt: TGTGCCAGCAGCCCCCGTGGATCGAGCACAGATACGCAGTATTTT
clone_size: few; cdr3_length: 15; j_call: TRBJ1-3; v_call: TRBV4-2; d_call: NA; cdr3_aa: CASSQDWGPGNTIYF; cdr3_nt: TGTGCCAGCAGCCAAGATTGGGGGCCTGGAAACACCATATATTTT
clone_size: NA; cdr3_length: 15; j_call: TRBJ1-6; v_call: TRBV5-6; d_call: NA; cdr3_aa: CASSLPLGQGSPLHF; cdr3_nt: TGTGCCAGCAGCTTGCCGTTGGGGCAAGGGTCACCCCTCCACTTT
clone_size: NA; cdr3_length: 14; j_call: TRBJ2-7; v_call: TRBV29-1; d_call: TRBD2; cdr3_aa: CSVGVGGSPYEQYF; cdr3_nt: TGCAGCGTTGGGGTCGGGGGGTCCCCCTACGAGCAGTACTTC
clone_size: NA; cdr3_length: 13; j_call: TRBJ1-1; v_call: TRBV2; d_call: NA; cdr3_aa: CASSGYRNTEAFF; cdr3_nt: TGTGCCAGCAGTGGGTACAGGAACACTGAAGCTTTCTTT
clone_size: NA; cdr3_length: 14; j_call: TRBJ1-2; v_call: TRBV7-3; d_call: NA; cdr3_aa: CASSLGPGVYGYTF; cdr3_nt: TGTGCCAGCAGCTTAGGCCCGGGCGTCTATGGCTACACCTTC
clone_size: NA; cdr3_length: 12; j_call: TRBJ2-1; v_call: TRBV5-1; d_call: NA; cdr3_aa: CASREQYNEQFF; cdr3_nt: TGCGCCAGCAGGGAACAGTACAATGAGCAGTTCTTC
clone_size: once; cdr3_length: 16; j_call: TRBJ2-5; v_call: TRBV9; d_call: NA; cdr3_aa: CASSPGVQDLQETQYF; cdr3_nt: TGTGCCAGCAGCCCTGGTGTGCAGGACCTACAAGAGACCCAGTACTTC
clone_size: NA; cdr3_length: 15; j_call: TRBJ1-4; v_call: TRBV5-4; d_call: TRBD1; cdr3_aa: CASSPDRGFNEKLFF; cdr3_nt: TGTGCCAGCAGCCCGGACAGGGGGTTCAATGAAAAACTGTTTTTT
clone_size: NA; cdr3_length: 15; j_call: TRBJ2-1; v_call: TRBV7-9; d_call: TRBD2; cdr3_aa: CASSLVTSGVSEQFF; cdr3_nt: TGTGCCAGCAGCTTAGTGACTAGCGGGGTGAGTGAGCAGTTCTTC
clone_size: NA; cdr3_length: 11; j_call: TRBJ2-5; v_call: TRBV30; d_call: NA; cdr3_aa: CAWTARETQYF; cdr3_nt: TGTGCCTGGACGGCACGCGAGACCCAGTACTTC
clone_size: NA; cdr3_length: 13; j_call: TRBJ1-5; v_call: TRBV29-1; d_call: TRBD1; cdr3_aa: CSVGQARDQPQHF; cdr3_nt: TGCAGCGTGGGACAGGCTCGGGATCAGCCCCAGCATTTT
clone_size: NA; cdr3_length: 14; j_call: TRBJ1-1; v_call: TRBV7-8; d_call: TRBD1; cdr3_aa: CATLQGARNTEAFF; cdr3_nt: TGTGCCACCCTACAGGGGGCCCGGAACACTGAAGCTTTCTTT
clone_size: NA; cdr3_length: 14; j_call: TRBJ1-1; v_call: TRBV7-9; d_call: NA; cdr3_aa: CASSRGGVRTEAFF; cdr3_nt: TGTGCCAGCAGCAGGGGAGGGGTGCGCACTGAAGCTTTCTTT
clone_size: NA; cdr3_length: 12; j_call: TRBJ2-5; v_call: TRBV30; d_call: NA; cdr3_aa: CAWTYDRNSQYF; cdr3_nt: TGTGCCTGGACTTACGACAGGAACTCCCAGTACTTC
clone_size: few; cdr3_length: 13; j_call: TRBJ1-5; v_call: TRBV30; d_call: NA; cdr3_aa: CALRRNDNQPQHF; cdr3_nt: TGTGCCTTGAGACGGAATGACAATCAGCCCCAGCATTTT
clone_size: NA; cdr3_length: 13; j_call: TRBJ2-1; v_call: TRBV5-1; d_call: NA; cdr3_aa: CASSLKRDNEQFF; cdr3_nt: TGCGCCAGCAGCTTGAAAAGGGACAATGAGCAGTTCTTC
clone_size: NA; cdr3_length: 14; j_call: TRBJ2-7; v_call: TRBV10-3; d_call: NA; cdr3_aa: CAISTSTTTYEQYF; cdr3_nt: TGTGCCATCAGCACCTCAACTACGACCTACGAGCAGTACTTC
clone_size: once; cdr3_length: 12; j_call: TRBJ2-2; v_call: TRBV5-6; d_call: NA; cdr3_aa: CASSPVSGELFF; cdr3_nt: TGTGCCAGCAGCCCTGTGTCCGGGGAGCTGTTTTTT
clone_size: NA; cdr3_length: 15; j_call: TRBJ2-3; v_call: TRBV29-1; d_call: TRBD2; cdr3_aa: CSGQTSGAYTDTQYF; cdr3_nt: TGCAGCGGTCAGACTAGCGGGGCATACACAGATACGCAGTATTTT
clone_size: NA; cdr3_length: 13; j_call: TRBJ1-5; v_call: TRBV5-5; d_call: NA; cdr3_aa: CASTWGGGEPQHF; cdr3_nt: TGTGCCAGCACCTGGGGGGGCGGGGAGCCCCAGCATTTT
clone_size: NA; cdr3_length: 14; j_call: TRBJ1-1; v_call: TRBV7-9; d_call: NA; cdr3_aa: CASSLFLQGTEAFF; cdr3_nt: TGTGCCAGCAGCCTCTTCCTACAGGGCACTGAAGCTTTCTTT
clone_size: many; cdr3_length: 16; j_call: TRBJ2-6; v_call: TRBV19; d_call: TRBD1; cdr3_aa: CASSRGQASGANVLTF; cdr3_nt: TGTGCCAGTAGCCGGGGACAGGCCTCTGGGGCCAACGTCCTGACTTTC
clone_size: NA; cdr3_length: 11; j_call: TRBJ1-2; v_call: TRBV29-1; d_call: NA; cdr3_aa: CSVERMEGYTF; cdr3_nt: TGCAGCGTTGAAAGGATGGAAGGCTACACCTTC
clone_size: NA; cdr3_length: 13; j_call: TRBJ1-5; v_call: TRBV18; d_call: NA; cdr3_aa: CASSPDGNQPQHF; cdr3_nt: TGTGCCAGCTCACCGGACGGGAATCAGCCCCAGCATTTT
clone_size: NA; cdr3_length: 13; j_call: TRBJ1-2; v_call: TRBV29-1; d_call: TRBD1; cdr3_aa: CSVAGQGAFGYTF; cdr3_nt: TGCAGCGTAGCGGGACAGGGGGCCTTTGGCTACACCTTC
clone_size: NA; cdr3_length: 16; j_call: TRBJ2-2; v_call: TRBV5-4; d_call: NA; cdr3_aa: CASSLVASENTGELFF; cdr3_nt: TGTGCCAGCAGCTTGGTGGCTAGCGAGAACACCGGGGAGCTGTTTTTT
clone_size: many; cdr3_length: 16; j_call: TRBJ1-6; v_call: TRBV7-3; d_call: TRBD1; cdr3_aa: CASSSRRDRGHSPLHF; cdr3_nt: TGTGCCAGCAGCTCCCGCCGGGACAGGGGACATTCACCCCTCCACTTT
clone_size: few; cdr3_length: 13; j_call: TRBJ2-1; v_call: TRBV5-6; d_call: NA; cdr3_aa: CASSFDPSGEQFF; cdr3_nt: TGTGCCAGCAGCTTTGACCCTTCGGGTGAGCAGTTCTTC
clone_size: NA; cdr3_length: 14; j_call: TRBJ2-7; v_call: TRBV29-1; d_call: TRBD1; cdr3_aa: CSVGPGQGANEQYF; cdr3_nt: TGCAGCGTCGGACCGGGACAGGGGGCGAATGAGCAGTACTTC
clone_size: once; cdr3_length: 13; j_call: TRBJ1-1; v_call: TRBV7-3; d_call: NA; cdr3_aa: CASSLNFGTEAFF; cdr3_nt: TGTGCCAGCAGCTTAAATTTCGGCACTGAAGCTTTCTTT
clone_size: NA; cdr3_length: 14; j_call: TRBJ2-1; v_call: TRBV25-1; d_call: TRBD1; cdr3_aa: CASSEFGQGNEQFF; cdr3_nt: TGTGCCAGCAGTGAATTTGGACAGGGCAATGAGCAGTTCTTC
clone_size: few; cdr3_length: 16; j_call: TRBJ1-1; v_call: TRBV5-6; d_call: NA; cdr3_aa: CASSPGWGGLDTEAFF; cdr3_nt: TGTGCCAGCAGCCCCGGGTGGGGGGGTTTAGACACTGAAGCTTTCTTT
clone_size: few; cdr3_length: 14; j_call: TRBJ1-5; v_call: TRBV7-6; d_call: TRBD1; cdr3_aa: CASSPGTGDQPQHF; cdr3_nt: TGTGCCAGCAGCCCTGGGACAGGCGATCAGCCCCAGCATTTT